A single sample is the source of the 2 T cell receptor beta chains below, sequenced in a study of blood T cell repertoires in COVID-19. Profiled with immunoSEQ multiplex PCR; TCRdb holds only in-frame clones, not every one. The table includes 310,000 or so clones, around nine tenths detected once. Sequenced input: peripheral blood. These receptors all stem from a man between 65 and 80 years old with acute or convalescent COVID-19.

The chain uses TRBV7-9 and TRBJ2-1; D is unclear. V shed 0 bases and J shed 6 bases, with 12 bases lying between them. Germline lookup yields CDR1 SEHNR and CDR2 FQNEAQ (reference sequence). CDR3 size: 15 residues. The CDR3 is CASSLARGSRNEQFF. The DNA of the CDR3 is TGTGCCAGCAGCTTAGCGCGAGGCTCCCGCAATGAGCAGTTCTTC.

The gene calls are TRBV28 and TRBJ1-1; D call uncertain. Trimming pared 6 bases from V and 3 bases from J, leaving 11 bases between. CDR1 and CDR2 (germline): MDHEN, SYDVKM. This CDR3 region has 13 residues. The CDR3 spells CASSRIADTEAFF. CDR3 in DNA: TGTGCCAGCAGCAGAATTGCGGACACTGAAGCTTTCTTT.